The TCR beta chain under discussion was sequenced for a study of blood T cell repertoires in COVID-19. Whole-study context: COVID-19 samples, acute and convalescent, were from the United States, Italy and Spain. Nucleic acid was either cDNA or gDNA, and it came from T cells, B-cell-depleted T cells, or PBMCs.

In the original processing: How many nucleated cells were present was estimated from reference gene primer amplification. Measured with immunoSEQ multiplex PCR; TCRdb has only the in-frame clones, and not every one. Clonal size and the V and J genes are those of that table, whereas D and trimming came from the DNA. The repertoire holds 87,000 or so clones, with over 80% as singletons. Concerning this clone: Other nucleotide sequences from this sample produce the same CDR3.

This clonotype was obtained from a man aged 80 or over with acute or convalescent COVID-19. The sequencing sample was made of peripheral blood.

The CDR3 spells CASSLEGGGNQPQHF. CDR3 DNA sequence: TGCGCCAGCAGCTTGGAAGGGGGCGGCAATCAGCCCCAGCATTTT. V gene TRBV5-1 combines with J gene TRBJ1-5; 7 nucleotides match TRBD1. The V and J ends lost 0 bases and 2 bases, in that order; junction bases with no gene match: 2. The CDR3 runs 15 residues. Germline V lookup: CDR1 SGHRS, CDR2 YFSETQ.